This T cell receptor (beta chain) was recorded in a study of blood T cell repertoires in COVID-19. Whole-study context: Sites across the United States, Italy and Spain contributed samples from acute and convalescent COVID-19.

Trimming left V 5 bases short and J 0 bases short, with 11 bases between. There are 14 residues in the CDR3. Per the germline V gene, CDR1 is SGHTA and CDR2 is FQGNSA. Per the study methods: Nucleated cell counts were estimated from reference gene primer amplification. The assay was immunoSEQ multiplex PCR, and TCRdb's table has in-frame clones only and misses some. V, J and clone size are those of that table, while D and trimming were read from the DNA. The table lists about 58,000 clones, 70% to 90% of them singletons. This clonotype was sampled from a man between 40 and 49 years old with active COVID-19. Sequenced material: peripheral blood. The V call is TRBV7-2, the J call TRBJ2-7; no firm D call. The CDR3 nucleotides read TGTGCCAGCAGCCCCCGGCGGAGCTCCTACGAGCAGTACTTC. Translation: CASSPRRSSYEQYF. Looking up the rest from reference TRBV7-2 and TRBJ2-7 gives the full variable domain: GAGVSQSPSNKVTEKGKDVELRCDPISGHTALYWYRQSLGQGLEFLIYFQGNSAPDKSGLPSDRFSAERTGGSVSTLTIQRTQQEDSAVYLCASSPRRSSYEQYFGPGTRLTVT.